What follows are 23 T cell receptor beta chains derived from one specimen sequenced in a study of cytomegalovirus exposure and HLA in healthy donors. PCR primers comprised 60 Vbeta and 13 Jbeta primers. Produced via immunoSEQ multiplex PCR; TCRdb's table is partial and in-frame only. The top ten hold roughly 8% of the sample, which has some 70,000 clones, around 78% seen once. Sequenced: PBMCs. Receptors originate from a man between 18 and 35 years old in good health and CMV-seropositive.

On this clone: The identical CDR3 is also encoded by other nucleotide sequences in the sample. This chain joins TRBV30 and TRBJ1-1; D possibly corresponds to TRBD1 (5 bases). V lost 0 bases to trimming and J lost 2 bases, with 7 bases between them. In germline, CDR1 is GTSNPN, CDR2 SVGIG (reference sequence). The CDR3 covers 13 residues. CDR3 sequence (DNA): TGTGCCTGGAGTGTACAGGAAAACACTGAAGCTTTCTTT. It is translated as CAWSVQENTEAFF.

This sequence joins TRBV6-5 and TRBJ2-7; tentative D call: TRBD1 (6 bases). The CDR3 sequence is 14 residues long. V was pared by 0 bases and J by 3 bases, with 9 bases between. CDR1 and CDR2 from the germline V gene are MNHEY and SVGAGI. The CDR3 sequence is CASSYSRGSYEQYF. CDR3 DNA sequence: TGTGCCAGCAGTTACTCGAGGGGGAGCTACGAGCAGTACTTC.

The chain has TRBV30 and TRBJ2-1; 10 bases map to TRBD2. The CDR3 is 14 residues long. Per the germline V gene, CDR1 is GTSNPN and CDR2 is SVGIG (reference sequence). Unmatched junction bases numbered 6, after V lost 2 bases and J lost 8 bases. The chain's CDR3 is CAWSSGRVNDEQFF. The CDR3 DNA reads TGTGCCTGGAGTAGCGGGAGGGTTAACGATGAGCAGTTCTTC.

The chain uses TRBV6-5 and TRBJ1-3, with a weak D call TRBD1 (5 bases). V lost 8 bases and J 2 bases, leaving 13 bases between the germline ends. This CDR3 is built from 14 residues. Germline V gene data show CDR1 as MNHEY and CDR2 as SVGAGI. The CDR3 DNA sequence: TGTGCCAGCGGGGGGTCGACCCCTGGAAACACCATATATTTT. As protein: CASGGSTPGNTIYF.

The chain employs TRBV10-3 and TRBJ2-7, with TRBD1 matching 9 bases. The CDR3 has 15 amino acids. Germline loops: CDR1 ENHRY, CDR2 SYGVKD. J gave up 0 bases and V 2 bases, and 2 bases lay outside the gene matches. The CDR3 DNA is TGTGCCATCAGTGAGACAGGGGGCTCCTCCTACGAGCAGTACTTC. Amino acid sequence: CAISETGGSSYEQYF.

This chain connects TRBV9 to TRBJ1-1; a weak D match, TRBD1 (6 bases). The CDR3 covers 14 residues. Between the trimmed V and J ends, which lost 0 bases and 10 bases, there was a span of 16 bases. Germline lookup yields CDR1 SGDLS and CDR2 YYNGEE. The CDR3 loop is CASSVEGQPRTAFF. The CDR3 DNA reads TGTGCCAGCAGCGTAGAAGGACAGCCCAGAACAGCTTTCTTT.

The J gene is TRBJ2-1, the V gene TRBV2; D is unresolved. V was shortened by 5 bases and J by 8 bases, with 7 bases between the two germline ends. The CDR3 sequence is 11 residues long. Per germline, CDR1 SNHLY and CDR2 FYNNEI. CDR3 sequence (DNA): TGTGCCAGCAGTTACGACTATGAGCAGTTCTTC. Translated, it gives CASSYDYEQFF.

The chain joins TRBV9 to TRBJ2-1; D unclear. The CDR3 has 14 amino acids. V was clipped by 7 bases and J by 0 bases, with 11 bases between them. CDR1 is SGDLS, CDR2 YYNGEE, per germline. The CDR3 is CASSQTSSYNEQFF. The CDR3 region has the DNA TGTGCCAGCTCCCAAACGAGCTCCTACAATGAGCAGTTCTTC.

Here the CDR3 DNA reads TGTGCCGGGACAGGGGCCGATAGCAATCAGCCCCAGCATTTT. As protein: CAGTGADSNQPQHF. The chain recombines TRBV21-1 with TRBJ1-5; the D call in the table, TRBD1, was not verified against the DNA. TRBV21-1 is noted as a pseudogene. The CDR3 runs 14 residues.

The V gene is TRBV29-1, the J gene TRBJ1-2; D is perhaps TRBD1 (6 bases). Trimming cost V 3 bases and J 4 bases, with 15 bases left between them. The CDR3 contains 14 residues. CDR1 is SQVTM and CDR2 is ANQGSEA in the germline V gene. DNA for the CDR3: TGCAGCGTTGACAGCGGACAGCTACTCTATGGCTACACCTTC. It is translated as CSVDSGQLLYGYTF.

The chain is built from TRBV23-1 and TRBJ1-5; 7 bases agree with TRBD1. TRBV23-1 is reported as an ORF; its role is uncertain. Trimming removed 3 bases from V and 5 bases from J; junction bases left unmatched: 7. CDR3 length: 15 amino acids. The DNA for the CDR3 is TGCGCCAGCAGTCAGGGGGACAGCCCCCATCAGCCCCAGCATTTT. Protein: CASSQGDSPHQPQHF.

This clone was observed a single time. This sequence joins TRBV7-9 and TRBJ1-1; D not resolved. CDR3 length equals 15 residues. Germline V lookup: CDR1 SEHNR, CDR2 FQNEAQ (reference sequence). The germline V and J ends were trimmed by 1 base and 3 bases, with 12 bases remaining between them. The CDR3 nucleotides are TGTGCCAGCAGCTTAGGCAGTAATCCCGACACTGAAGCTTTCTTT. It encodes CASSLGSNPDTEAFF.

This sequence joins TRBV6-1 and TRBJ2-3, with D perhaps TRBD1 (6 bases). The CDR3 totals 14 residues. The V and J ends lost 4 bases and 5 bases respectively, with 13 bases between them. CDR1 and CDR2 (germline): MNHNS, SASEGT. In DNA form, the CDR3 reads TGTGCCAGCAGTGTCAGGGGTGGGGGAGATACGCAGTATTTT. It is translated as CASSVRGGGDTQYF.

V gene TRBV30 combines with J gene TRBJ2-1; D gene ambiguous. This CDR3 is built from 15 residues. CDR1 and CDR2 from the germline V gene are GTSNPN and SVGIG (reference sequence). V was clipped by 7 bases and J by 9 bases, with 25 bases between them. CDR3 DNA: TGTGCCTCCACCGTGATAGATTTAAGTTCGAGTGAGCAGTTCTTC. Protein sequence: CASTVIDLSSSEQFF.

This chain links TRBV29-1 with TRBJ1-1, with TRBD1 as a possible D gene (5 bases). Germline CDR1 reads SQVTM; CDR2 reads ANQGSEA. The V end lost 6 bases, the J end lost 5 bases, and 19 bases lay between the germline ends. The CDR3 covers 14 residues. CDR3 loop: CSVRRQKVLTEAFF. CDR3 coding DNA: TGCAGCGTCCGGCGACAGAAAGTCTTAACTGAAGCTTTCTTT.

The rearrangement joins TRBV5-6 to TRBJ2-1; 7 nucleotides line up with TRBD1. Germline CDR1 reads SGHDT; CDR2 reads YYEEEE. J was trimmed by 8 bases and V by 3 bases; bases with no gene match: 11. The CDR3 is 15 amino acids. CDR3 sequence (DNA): TGTGCCAGCAGCTCCTTTCTAAGGGGGCTTGATGAGCAGTTCTTC. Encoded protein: CASSSFLRGLDEQFF.

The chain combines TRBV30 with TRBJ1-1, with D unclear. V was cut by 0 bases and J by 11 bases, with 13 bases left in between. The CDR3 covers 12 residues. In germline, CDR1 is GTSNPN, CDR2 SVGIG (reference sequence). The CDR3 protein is CAWSVSYVEAFF. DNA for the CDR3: TGTGCCTGGAGTGTATCCTACGTCGAGGCTTTCTTT.

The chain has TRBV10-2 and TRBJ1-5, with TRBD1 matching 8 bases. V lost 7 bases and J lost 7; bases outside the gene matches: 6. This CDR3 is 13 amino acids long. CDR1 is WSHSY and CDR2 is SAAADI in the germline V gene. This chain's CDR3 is CASTAAGGQPQHF. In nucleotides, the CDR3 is TGCGCCAGCACGGCGGCAGGGGGCCAGCCCCAGCATTTT.

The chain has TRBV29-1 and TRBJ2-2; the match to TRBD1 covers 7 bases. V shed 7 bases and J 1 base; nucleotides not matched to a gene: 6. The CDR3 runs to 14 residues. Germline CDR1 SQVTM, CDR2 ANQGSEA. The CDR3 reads CSAAGTVNTGELFF. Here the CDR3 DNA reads TGCAGCGCTGCCGGGACAGTGAACACCGGGGAGCTGTTTTTT.

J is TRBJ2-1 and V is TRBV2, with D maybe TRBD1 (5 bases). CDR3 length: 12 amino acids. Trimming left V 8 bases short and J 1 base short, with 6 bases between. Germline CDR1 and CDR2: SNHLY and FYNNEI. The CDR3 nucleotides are TGTGCCAGCGGGGCATCCTACAATGAGCAGTTCTTC. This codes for CASGASYNEQFF. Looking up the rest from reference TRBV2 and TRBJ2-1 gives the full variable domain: EPEVTQTPSHQVTQMGQEVILRCVPISNHLYFYWYRQILGQKVEFLVSFYNNEISEKSEIFDDQFSVERPDGSNFTLKIRSTKLEDSAMYFCASGASYNEQFFGPGTRLTVL.

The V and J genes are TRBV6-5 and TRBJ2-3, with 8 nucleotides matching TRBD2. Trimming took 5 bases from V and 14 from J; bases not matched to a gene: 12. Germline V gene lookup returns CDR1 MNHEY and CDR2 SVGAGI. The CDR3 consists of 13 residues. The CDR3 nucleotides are TGTGCCAGCAGTCCCGCGGGGACTAGTAGCTGGTATTTT. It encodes CASSPAGTSSWYF.

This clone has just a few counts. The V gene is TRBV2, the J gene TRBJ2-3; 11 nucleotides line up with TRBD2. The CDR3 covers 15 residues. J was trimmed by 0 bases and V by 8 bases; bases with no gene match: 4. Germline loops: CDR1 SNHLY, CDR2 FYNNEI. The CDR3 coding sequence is TGTGCCAGCCGACGGACTAGCGGGAGCACAGATACGCAGTATTTT. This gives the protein CASRRTSGSTDTQYF.

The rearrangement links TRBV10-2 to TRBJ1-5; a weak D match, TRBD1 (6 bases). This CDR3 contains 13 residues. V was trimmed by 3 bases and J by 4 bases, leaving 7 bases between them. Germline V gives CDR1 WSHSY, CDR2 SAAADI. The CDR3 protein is CASSEGGNQPQHF. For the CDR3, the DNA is TGCGCCAGCAGTGAAGGGGGTAATCAGCCCCAGCATTTT.